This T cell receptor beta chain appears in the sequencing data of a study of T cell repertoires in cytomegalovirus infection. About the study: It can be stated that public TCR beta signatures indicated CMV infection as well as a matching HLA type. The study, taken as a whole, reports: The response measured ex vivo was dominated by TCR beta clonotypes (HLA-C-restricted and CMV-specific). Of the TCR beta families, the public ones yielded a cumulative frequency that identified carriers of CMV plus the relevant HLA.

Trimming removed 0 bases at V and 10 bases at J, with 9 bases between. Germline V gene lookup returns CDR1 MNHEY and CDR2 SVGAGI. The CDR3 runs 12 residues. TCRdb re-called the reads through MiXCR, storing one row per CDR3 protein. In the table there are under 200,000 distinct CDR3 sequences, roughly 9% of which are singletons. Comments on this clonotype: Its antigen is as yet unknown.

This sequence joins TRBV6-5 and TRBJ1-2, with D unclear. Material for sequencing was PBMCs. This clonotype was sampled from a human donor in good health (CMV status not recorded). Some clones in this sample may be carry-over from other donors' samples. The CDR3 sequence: CASSYSRHDYTF. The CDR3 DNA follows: TGTGCCAGCAGTTACTCCCGGCACGACTACACCTTC.